A selection of T cell receptor beta chains follows, all from one sample in a study of cytomegalovirus exposure and HLA in healthy donors. TCRdb keeps only in-frame clones here, not all; method: immunoSEQ multiplex PCR. Of about 65,000 clones detected, 70% to 80% appear once; the ten largest clones hold around 3%. Source material: PBMCs. All receptors come from a girl aged 5-17 years in good health and CMV-seropositive. The CDR3 runs from the conserved cysteine through the conserved F or W. The order of the fields is V gene, CDR3 length, J gene, CDR3 protein.

V gene: TRBV30; CDR3 length: 13; J gene: TRBJ1-5; CDR3 protein: CAWSDSPNQPQHF
V gene: TRBV6-6; CDR3 length: 15; J gene: TRBJ1-6; CDR3 protein: CASSQLGQSNSPLHF
V gene: TRBV20-1; CDR3 length: 11; J gene: TRBJ1-2; CDR3 protein: CSGESNYGYTF
V gene: TRBV29-1; CDR3 length: 13; J gene: TRBJ2-3; CDR3 protein: CSAKGRVTDTQYF
V gene: TRBV11-2; CDR3 length: 13; J gene: TRBJ1-1; CDR3 protein: CASSFYRESEAFF
V gene: TRBV5-6; CDR3 length: 15; J gene: TRBJ2-7; CDR3 protein: CASSFKGTGVYEQYF
V gene: TRBV2; CDR3 length: 17; J gene: TRBJ1-4; CDR3 protein: CASSERQGGVTNEKLFF
V gene: TRBV4-1; CDR3 length: 16; J gene: TRBJ2-3; CDR3 protein: CASSPGYSGSTDTQYF
V gene: TRBV6-1; CDR3 length: 14; J gene: TRBJ1-6; CDR3 protein: CASSGGTDNSPLHF
V gene: TRBV4-1; CDR3 length: 17; J gene: TRBJ2-3; CDR3 protein: CASSQDLGTFNTDTQYF
V gene: TRBV9; CDR3 length: 14; J gene: TRBJ1-1; CDR3 protein: CASSPRTVNTEAFF
V gene: TRBV4-1; CDR3 length: 15; J gene: TRBJ1-5; CDR3 protein: CASSQGQGDNQPQHF
V gene: TRBV6-5; CDR3 length: 13; J gene: TRBJ1-5; CDR3 protein: CASRGQANQPQHF
V gene: TRBV10-1; CDR3 length: 13; J gene: TRBJ2-7; CDR3 protein: CASSETGLPEQYF
V gene: TRBV29-1; CDR3 length: 12; J gene: TRBJ2-7; CDR3 protein: CSVGRQSYEQYF
V gene: TRBV11-3; CDR3 length: 13; J gene: TRBJ2-5; CDR3 protein: CASSRGLQETQYF
V gene: TRBV18; CDR3 length: 12; J gene: TRBJ1-1; CDR3 protein: CASSPWEGRAFF
V gene: TRBV1; CDR3 length: 14; J gene: TRBJ1-5; CDR3 protein: CNKRVGATDQPQHF
V gene: TRBV2; CDR3 length: 15; J gene: TRBJ2-1; CDR3 protein: CASRGTSGRLYEQFF
V gene: TRBV29-1; CDR3 length: 11; J gene: TRBJ1-1; CDR3 protein: CSVEAGEVAFF
V gene: TRBV5-1; CDR3 length: 14; J gene: TRBJ2-5; CDR3 protein: CASSLGDMRETQYF
V gene: TRBV11-2; CDR3 length: 12; J gene: TRBJ2-7; CDR3 protein: CASRAPGGEQYF
V gene: TRBV5-8; CDR3 length: 15; J gene: TRBJ2-7; CDR3 protein: CASSLTRLAGYEQYF
V gene: TRBV29-1; CDR3 length: 14; J gene: TRBJ1-1; CDR3 protein: CSVGYGALGQGAFF
V gene: TRBV4-3; CDR3 length: 15; J gene: -; CDR3 protein: CASSQDGGGGYEQYF
V gene: TRBV5-5; CDR3 length: 14; J gene: TRBJ2-2; CDR3 protein: CASLIQGITGELFF
V gene: TRBV10-3; CDR3 length: 14; J gene: TRBJ1-2; CDR3 protein: CAISERGGESGYTF
V gene: TRBV6-1; CDR3 length: 13; J gene: TRBJ1-5; CDR3 protein: CASSERVYQPQHF
V gene: TRBV28; CDR3 length: 15; J gene: TRBJ1-5; CDR3 protein: CASTPRAYSNQPQHF
V gene: TRBV7-8; CDR3 length: 15; J gene: TRBJ1-4; CDR3 protein: CASSRQGKTNEKLFF
V gene: TRBV7-8; CDR3 length: 16; J gene: TRBJ1-1; CDR3 protein: CASSLGAITWNTEAFF
V gene: TRBV6-1; CDR3 length: 12; J gene: TRBJ1-5; CDR3 protein: CASSDPYQPQHF
V gene: TRBV2; CDR3 length: 15; J gene: TRBJ2-1; CDR3 protein: CASSEASGGADEQFF
V gene: TRBV14; CDR3 length: 13; J gene: TRBJ1-1; CDR3 protein: CASSFRLDTEAFF
V gene: TRBV4-3; CDR3 length: 17; J gene: TRBJ2-3; CDR3 protein: CASSRYSGGASTDTQYF
V gene: TRBV15; CDR3 length: 18; J gene: TRBJ2-1; CDR3 protein: CATSRDPSTGGSDNEQFF
V gene: TRBV5-1; CDR3 length: 13; J gene: TRBJ1-1; CDR3 protein: CASSDTVNTEAFF
V gene: TRBV30; CDR3 length: 15; J gene: TRBJ2-2; CDR3 protein: CAWSSLAGGPGELFF
V gene: TRBV29-1; CDR3 length: 12; J gene: TRBJ1-2; CDR3 protein: CSVSLAIYGYTF
V gene: TRBV30; CDR3 length: 15; J gene: TRBJ1-1; CDR3 protein: CAWSKPPGGAGEAFF
V gene: TRBV30; CDR3 length: 14; J gene: TRBJ1-5; CDR3 protein: CAWSRGNSNQPQHF
V gene: TRBV5-6; CDR3 length: 14; J gene: TRBJ2-7; CDR3 protein: CASSLGGVTYEQYF
V gene: TRBV9; CDR3 length: 15; J gene: TRBJ2-7; CDR3 protein: CASSVGAGKGYEQYF
V gene: TRBV29-1; CDR3 length: 13; J gene: TRBJ2-7; CDR3 protein: CSVEIREDSEQYF